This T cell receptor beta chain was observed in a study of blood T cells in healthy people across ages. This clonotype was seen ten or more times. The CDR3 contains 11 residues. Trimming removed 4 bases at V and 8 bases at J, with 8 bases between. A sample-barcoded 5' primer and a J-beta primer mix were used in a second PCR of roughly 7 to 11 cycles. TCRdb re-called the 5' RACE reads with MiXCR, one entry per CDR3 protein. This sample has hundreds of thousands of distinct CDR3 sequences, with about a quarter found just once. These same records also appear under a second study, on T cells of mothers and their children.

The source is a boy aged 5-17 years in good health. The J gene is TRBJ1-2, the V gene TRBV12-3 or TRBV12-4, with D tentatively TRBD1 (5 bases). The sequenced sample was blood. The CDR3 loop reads CASSSGPGYTF. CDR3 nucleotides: TGTGCCAGCAGTTCGGGGCCCGGCTACACCTTC.